What follows are 19 T cell receptor beta chains derived from one specimen sequenced in a study of blood T cell repertoires in COVID-19. Data came from immunoSEQ multiplex PCR; TCRdb stores just in-frame clones and leaves some out. Here the sample spans roughly 250,000 clones, roughly 84% being singletons. Input material: peripheral blood. These receptors all stem from an older person with COVID-19, enrolled during active disease.

The chain joins TRBV7-3 to TRBJ2-1; 9 bases match TRBD1. The CDR3 spans 17 residues. J lost 3 bases, V lost 5 bases, and 11 bases had no gene match. Per the germline V gene, CDR1 is SGHTA and CDR2 is FQGTGA. The CDR3 region is CASSIRPGTGRYNEQFF. CDR3 in DNA: TGTGCCAGCAGCATCCGCCCCGGGACAGGGCGCTACAATGAGCAGTTCTTC.

V gene TRBV6-4 combines with J gene TRBJ2-5, with 7 positions matching TRBD2. Unmatched junction bases numbered 5, after V lost 8 bases and J lost 2 bases. The CDR3 is 13 residues long. Germline V gene sequence: CDR1 MRHNA, CDR2 SNTAGT. This CDR3 reads CASGRGGQETQYF. For the CDR3, the DNA is TGTGCCAGCGGGAGGGGTGGGCAAGAGACCCAGTACTTC.

The CDR3 sequence: CASSLTSPPDTQYF. The CDR3 bases are TGTGCCAGCAGCTTGACTAGTCCCCCAGATACGCAGTATTTT. This chain joins TRBV7-3 and TRBJ2-3; possible D gene TRBD2, 6 bases. The CDR3 covers 14 residues. Germline-derived CDR1 and CDR2 are SGHTA and FQGTGA. Deletions cut 3 bases from V and 4 bases from J, with 11 bases between.

The chain couples TRBV5-6 to TRBJ1-1, with 9 bases lining up with TRBD1. Germline CDR1 SGHDT, CDR2 YYEEEE. The CDR3 spans 13 residues. V lost 4 bases and J lost 5; bases outside the gene matches: 3. The CDR3 loop reads CASSRQGGTEAFF. CDR3 coding DNA: TGTGCCAGCAGCCGACAGGGGGGAACTGAAGCTTTCTTT.

The chain recombines TRBV7-2 with TRBJ2-3; the match to TRBD2 covers 12 bases. Germline V gene lookup returns CDR1 SGHTA and CDR2 FQGNSA. This CDR3 is built from 15 residues. Germline trimming cut 5 bases from V and 7 bases from J; bases unmatched to any gene: 7. In DNA, the CDR3 is TGTGCCAGCAGCATACTAGCGGGGGGCCCGAATACGCAGTATTTT. It is translated as CASSILAGGPNTQYF.

The J gene is TRBJ2-3, the V gene TRBV30; no clear D. CDR3 size: 12 residues. CDR1 is GTSNPN and CDR2 is SVGIG in the germline V gene (reference sequence). Deletions cut 3 bases from V and 2 bases from J, with 6 bases between. The chain's CDR3 is CAWRLPTDTQYF. For the CDR3, the DNA is TGTGCCTGGAGGCTACCCACAGATACGCAGTATTTT.

In this sample, this clone turned up a few times. The rearrangement joins TRBV15 to TRBJ2-2; D uncertain. V was shortened by 6 bases and J by 4 bases, with 9 bases between the two germline ends. The CDR3 has 13 amino acids. The germline V gene has CDR1 LNHNV and CDR2 YYDKDF (reference sequence). CDR3 nucleotide sequence: TGTGCCACCAGTGAGACATCCACCGGGGAGCTGTTTTTT. It is translated as CATSETSTGELFF.

The V and J genes are TRBV14 and TRBJ2-3; D unresolved. The germline V and J ends were trimmed by 5 bases and 3 bases, with 12 bases remaining between them. This CDR3 is 14 amino acids long. CDR1 and CDR2 (germline): SGHDN, FVKESK. CDR3 nucleotide sequence: TGTGCCAGCAGCGCCCGACTTGGGACAGATACGCAGTATTTT. Encoded protein: CASSARLGTDTQYF.

The V and J genes are TRBV2 and TRBJ1-2; the D is unclear. This CDR3 has 14 residues. With 6 bases removed from V and 9 bases from J, the gap between germline ends came to 20 bases. The germline V gene has CDR1 SNHLY and CDR2 FYNNEI. The CDR3 sequence: CASRGVGTMHRYTF. CDR3 DNA: TGTGCCAGCAGAGGAGTCGGAACTATGCATCGCTACACCTTC.

The gene calls are TRBV19 and TRBJ2-7, with D possibly being TRBD1 (5 bases). The CDR3 sequence is 14 residues long. CDR1 LNHDA and CDR2 SQIVND come from the germline V gene (reference sequence). V was cut by 10 bases and J by 2 bases, with 18 bases left in between. The CDR3 loop reads CATRQNRATYEQYF. The DNA for the CDR3 is TGTGCCACCCGACAGAACAGAGCAACCTACGAGCAGTACTTC.

The chain recombines TRBV7-2 with TRBJ1-6; 8 bases fit TRBD1. J gave up 8 bases and V 5 bases, and 2 bases lay outside the gene matches. The CDR3 consists of 13 residues. Germline values: CDR1 SGHTA, CDR2 FQGNSA. CDR3 bases: TGTGCCAGCAGCGACAGGGGTGATTCACCCCTCCACTTT. Translating it yields CASSDRGDSPLHF.

This chain links TRBV20-1 with TRBJ1-1; no reliable D call. The CDR3 spans 13 residues. Trimming removed 3 bases from V and 1 base from J, with 9 bases in between. Germline V CDR1 and CDR2: DFQATT, SNEGSKA (reference sequence). CDR3 sequence reads: CSASPAANTEAFF. In DNA, the CDR3 is TGCAGTGCTAGTCCGGCGGCGAACACTGAAGCTTTCTTT.

The chain combines TRBV7-3 with TRBJ2-3, with 9 nucleotides matching TRBD1. The germline gives CDR1 SGHTA, CDR2 FQGTGA. The CDR3 has 13 amino acids. V shed 5 bases and J 5 bases; nucleotides not matched to a gene: 2. The CDR3 nucleotides read TGTGCCAGCAGCCTGGACAGGGGAGATACGCAGTATTTT. Translating it yields CASSLDRGDTQYF. The full variable domain, rest sourced from reference TRBV7-3 and TRBJ2-3, is GAGVSQTPSNKVTEKGKYVELRCDPISGHTALYWYRQSLGQGPEFLIYFQGTGAADDSGLPNDRFFAVRPEGSVSTLKIQRTERGDSAVYLCASSLDRGDTQYFGPGTRLTVL.

The chain couples TRBV4-1 to TRBJ2-7, with D possibly matching TRBD1 (5 bases). The CDR3 is 15 residues long. The V gene lost 0 bases and the J gene lost 3 bases, with 12 bases spanning the gap. CDR1 MGHRA and CDR2 YSYEKL come from the germline V gene. The CDR3: CASSQETERGYEQYF. The CDR3 nucleotides are TGCGCCAGCAGCCAAGAGACCGAAAGGGGCTACGAGCAGTACTTC.

The J gene is TRBJ1-5, the V gene TRBV6-2 or TRBV6-3; D perhaps matches TRBD1 (5 bases). V dropped 0 bases and J dropped 5 bases, with 14 bases sitting between them. CDR1 and CDR2 from the germline V gene are MNHEY and SVGEGT. The CDR3 extends over 16 amino acids. As DNA, the CDR3 is TGTGCCAGCAGTTACTCCCTTGACAGACGAGATCAGCCCCAGCATTTT. Translated: CASSYSLDRRDQPQHF.

This clone showed up just once. The chain combines TRBV28 with TRBJ2-1; D is uncertain. Germline V CDR1 and CDR2: MDHEN, SYDVKM. V lost 2 bases and J 0 bases, leaving 17 bases between the germline ends. CDR3 length: 18 residues. The CDR3 DNA sequence: TGTGCCAGCAGTTTAGAAGAGCTGGGCAAAAGCTCCTACAATGAGCAGTTCTTC. It translates to CASSLEELGKSSYNEQFF.

V gene TRBV28 combines with J gene TRBJ1-5; D is possibly TRBD1 (5 bases). Germline V lookup: CDR1 MDHEN, CDR2 SYDVKM. CDR3 length equals 15 residues. V was pared by 4 bases and J by 2 bases, with 12 bases between. The CDR3: CASSWTKGGNQPQHF. CDR3 bases: TGTGCCAGCAGTTGGACAAAAGGTGGCAATCAGCCCCAGCATTTT.

The V gene is TRBV5-6, the J gene TRBJ2-1; D may be TRBD1 (6 bases). CDR3 length equals 15 residues. Germline-derived CDR1 and CDR2 are SGHDT and YYEEEE. Trimming stripped 1 base from V and 9 bases from J, with 17 bases between. CDR3 amino acids: CASSLFDLLRGEQFF. The CDR3 nucleotides read TGTGCCAGCAGCTTGTTTGACTTGCTCAGGGGTGAGCAGTTCTTC.

The chain recombines TRBV28 with TRBJ2-1; TRBD1 aligns across 10 bases. Germline assignment: CDR1 MDHEN and CDR2 SYDVKM. The CDR3 is made up of 14 amino acids. The trim removed 8 bases at V and 8 bases at J, leaving 9 bases unmatched. The CDR3 nucleotides are TGTGCCAGCGAAGCCGGGACAGGGGACCATGAGCAGTTCTTC. It is translated as CASEAGTGDHEQFF.